This TCR beta chain was captured by sequencing in a study of a mutant IDH1 vaccine in newly diagnosed glioma. Study background: Mean patient age was roughly 43 years; 62.5% were male and about 38% female. Former treatment meant radiotherapy, temozolomide, or both; the majority had gotten both.

Of note for this clone: The antigen is not known.

Germline loops: CDR1 SNHLY, CDR2 FYNNEI. CDR3 length: 13 residues. V lost 3 bases and J lost 7, with 9 bases in between. Some clones are missing from TCRdb's copy, which holds only in-frame ones; the method was immunoSEQ multiplex PCR. The sample records 85,000 to 100,000 clones, roughly four fifths being singletons. Study-level findings and limits: The occurrence of vaccine-induced immune responses was seen in 90% to 95% of patients.

Time point here: baseline, week 1 (first vaccination visit). Documented treatment: pre-vaccination baseline after standard-of-care therapy. The specimen was PBMCs, collected from a glioma patient treated with radiotherapy, temozolomide or both. The V call is TRBV2, the J call TRBJ2-2; no reliable D call. The clonotype was recovered from a woman between 50 and 59 years old with glioma. The CDR3 nucleotides are TGTGCCAGCAGTGACGAAGGGAACGGGGAGCTGTTTTTT. It is translated as CASSDEGNGELFF. Together with reference TRBV2 and TRBJ2-2, the CDR3 gives the full variable domain: EPEVTQTPSHQVTQMGQEVILRCVPISNHLYFYWYRQILGQKVEFLVSFYNNEISEKSEIFDDQFSVERPDGSNFTLKIRSTKLEDSAMYFCASSDEGNGELFFGEGSRLTVL.